The sample holds a few counts of the clone carrying this TCR beta chain. Antigen: not known. Germline assignment: CDR1 SGHTA and CDR2 FQGNSA. V was pared by 5 bases and J by 9 bases, with 11 bases between. The CDR3 is made up of 12 amino acids. The sample belongs to a study of T cells after yellow fever vaccination. About the research overall: Fractions of limited cellularity were prepared by means of SMART-Seq v4 Ultra Low Input.

Study-wide findings and caveats: Some clonotypes were seen in both the CD4 and the CD8 compartments. These made up a small share and likely arose from convergent recombination.

MiXCR, run by TCRdb on the 5' RACE reads, gives a single entry per CDR3 protein. The sample shows 610,000 or so distinct CDR3 sequences, over 9% of them seen only once. This TCR was sampled from a man younger than 40 who received the YFV17D yellow fever vaccine. The chain links TRBV7-2 to TRBJ2-1; D gene unclear. This specimen consisted of PBMCs, obtained on the day of the yellow fever booster vaccination. CDR3 region: CASSPPFSEQFF. The CDR3, as DNA: TGTGCCAGCAGCCCTCCCTTCTCTGAGCAGTTCTTC.